The 27 T cell receptor beta chains reported below all come from one sample, sequenced in a study of T cells in Graves' hyperthyroidism and ophthalmopathy. What was amplified from RNA transcripts were TCR beta CDR3 regions. The HTBI set primed first-round TCR CDR3 RT-PCR. TCRdb independently ran MiXCR on the multiplex PCR reads; one entry per CDR3 protein. The sample has 300,000 to 450,000 distinct CDR3 sequences; approximately 14% are singletons. The sequencing input was blood. The source is a woman between 18 and 29 years old with Graves' hyperthyroidism that later progressed to Graves' ophthalmopathy.

This clonotype was counted between two and nine times. V is TRBV4-1 and J is TRBJ2-1; TRBD2 matches 16 bases. Germline CDR1 reads MGHRA; CDR2 reads YSYEKL. This CDR3 region has 17 residues. With V trimmed by 4 bases and J by 6 bases, 6 bases remained unmatched. Here the CDR3 reads CASSLGTSGRVINEQFF. CDR3 sequence (DNA): TGCGCCAGCAGCCTAGGGACTAGCGGGAGGGTGATCAATGAGCAGTTCTTC.

J is TRBJ2-7 and V is TRBV29-1, with D possibly called TRBD1 or TRBD2 (5 bases each). CDR3 size: 15 residues. Per germline, CDR1 SQVTM and CDR2 ANQGSEA. V lost 6 bases and J lost 1, with 19 bases in between. As DNA, the CDR3 is TGCAGCGTCCTAAATAATATGGGGGATTCCTACGAGCAGTACTTC. It codes for CSVLNNMGDSYEQYF.

This clonotype was counted ten times or more. The rearrangement links TRBV20-1 to TRBJ2-1; D gene uncertain. This CDR3 contains 15 residues. V lost 0 bases and J lost 5, with 14 bases in between. Germline assignment: CDR1 DFQATT and CDR2 SNEGSKA (reference sequence). The CDR3 loop reads CSARDLAPGNNEQFF. In DNA form, the CDR3 reads TGCAGTGCTAGAGATTTGGCCCCGGGCAACAATGAGCAGTTCTTC.

This clonotype was seen repeatedly, ten times or more. The chain uses TRBV11-2 and TRBJ2-7; 7 bases align to TRBD2. With 2 bases clipped from V and 7 bases from J, the junction kept 5 bases outside the gene matches. CDR1 and CDR2 (germline): SGHAT, FQNNGV. CDR3 length equals 13 residues. The CDR3 here is CASSLSQLAEQYF. The DNA for the CDR3 is TGTGCCAGCAGCTTATCTCAACTAGCGGAGCAGTACTTC.

V gene TRBV5-1 combines with J gene TRBJ1-2; maybe TRBD1 (5 bases). The V and J ends lost 0 bases and 5 bases respectively, with 11 bases between them. Germline V CDR1 and CDR2: SGHRS, YFSETQ. CDR3 size: 14 residues. This CDR3 reads CASSLATGAYGYTF. The CDR3 nucleotides are TGCGCCAGCAGCTTGGCGACTGGGGCATATGGCTACACCTTC.

This clonotype was seen a handful of times. A clone one base away is much larger, so this may be a read error. The chain combines TRBV28 with TRBJ2-7; D is possibly TRBD1 (6 bases). Per the germline V gene, CDR1 is MDHEN and CDR2 is SYDVKM. The CDR3 has 14 residues. The CDR3 nucleotides are TGTGCCAGCAGTTTGGGCAGGGGTCCCTACGAGCAGCACTTC. Translating it yields CASSLGRGPYEQHF.

CDR3 loop: CASLPEAGYKDTQYF. For the CDR3, the DNA is TGTGCCAGCTTACCCGAAGCGGGATATAAAGATACGCAGTATTTT. This chain uses TRBV4-2 with TRBJ2-3; TRBD2 aligns across 7 bases. Germline values: CDR1 LGHNA, CDR2 YNFKEQ. V was pared by 8 bases and J by 5 bases, with 13 bases of the junction left unmatched. CDR3 length: 15 residues.

This clonotype was counted at least ten times. This rearrangement joins TRBV28 to TRBJ2-7, with 7 nucleotides matching TRBD1. V trimming: 6 bases; J trimming: 2 bases; junction bases outside the gene matches: 7. The CDR3 has 14 amino acids. Germline loops: CDR1 MDHEN, CDR2 SYDVKM. In DNA, the CDR3 is TGTGCCAGCAGATCGGGACAGTCCACCTACGAGCAGTACTTC. Translation: CASRSGQSTYEQYF.

This clonotype was found many times. CDR3 region: CASKVGVGGYTDTQYF. The CDR3 region has the DNA TGTGCCAGCAAAGTAGGGGTTGGGGGTTACACAGATACGCAGTATTTT. This rearrangement joins TRBV27 to TRBJ2-3, with D possibly being TRBD1 or TRBD2 (5 bases each). V shed 7 bases and J shed 2 bases, with 19 bases lying between them. Germline V gene sequence: CDR1 MNHEY, CDR2 SMNVEV (reference sequence). The CDR3 consists of 16 residues.

Many counts were recorded for this clonotype. The V gene is TRBV5-8, the J gene TRBJ2-7, with D perhaps matching TRBD1 (5 bases). Germline loops: CDR1 SGHTS, CDR2 YDEGEE. V lost 1 base to trimming and J lost 3 bases, with 14 bases between them. The CDR3 totals 15 residues. CDR3 amino acids: CASSLNGQGNYEQYF. In DNA form, the CDR3 reads TGTGCCAGCAGCTTGAATGGGCAGGGTAACTACGAGCAGTACTTC.

The chain uses TRBV27 and TRBJ2-1, with TRBD2 as a possible D gene (7 bases). The germline CDR1 and CDR2 sequences are MNHEY and SMNVEV (reference sequence). The length of the CDR3 is 13 residues. V dropped 3 bases and J dropped 10 bases, with 13 bases sitting between them. The CDR3 DNA is TGTGCCAGCAGTTTCCGGGGGGCTGAGGAGCAGTTCTTC. This sequence encodes CASSFRGAEEQFF.

Ten or more counts support this clonotype. This chain links TRBV2 with TRBJ1-1; D not resolved. The CDR3 loop spans 14 amino acids. Trimming stripped 3 bases from V and 1 base from J, with 9 bases between. Germline CDR1 is SNHLY and CDR2 is FYNNEI. Here the CDR3 DNA reads TGTGCCAGCAGTGACAAGACGGGGAACACTGAAGCTTTCTTT. Protein sequence: CASSDKTGNTEAFF.

This clonotype was seen repeatedly, ten times or more. The rearrangement links TRBV20-1 to TRBJ2-5; D is ambiguous. CDR1 and CDR2 from the germline V gene are DFQATT and SNEGSKA (reference sequence). CDR3 length equals 15 residues. Trimming removed 7 bases from V and 2 bases from J, with 20 bases in between. The CDR3 loop reads CSGLRRSPVQETQYF. DNA of the CDR3: TGCAGTGGGCTGCGCCGGAGTCCGGTACAAGAGACCCAGTACTTC.

This clonotype appeared many times. V gene TRBV6-1 combines with J gene TRBJ2-7, with a weak D call TRBD2 (6 bases). This CDR3 is 14 amino acids long. Trimming removed 6 bases at V and 3 bases at J, with 15 bases between. CDR1 and CDR2 from the germline V gene are MNHNS and SASEGT. The CDR3: CASRTPGLFYEQYF. CDR3 DNA sequence: TGTGCCAGCAGAACCCCGGGACTCTTCTACGAGCAGTACTTC.

This clonotype was detected only a few times. The chain carries TRBV29-1 and TRBJ2-7; D perhaps matches TRBD2 (6 bases). Per the germline V gene, CDR1 is SQVTM and CDR2 is ANQGSEA. Trimming left V 0 bases short and J 6 bases short, with 15 bases between. The CDR3 sequence is 14 residues long. CDR3 in DNA: TGCAGCGTTGAAGATCAAGCGGAGGGGATCGAGCAGTACTTC. Amino acid sequence: CSVEDQAEGIEQYF.

This clonotype was seen many times. The chain links TRBV11-1 to TRBJ2-5; 11 positions match TRBD1. The junction had 7 bases not matched to a gene; V was cut back by 5 bases and J by 5 bases. Germline CDR1 SGHAT, CDR2 FQDESV (reference sequence). This CDR3 is 15 amino acids long. The CDR3 protein is CASSPRTGGDETQYF. The CDR3 DNA sequence: TGTGCCAGCAGCCCTAGGACAGGGGGCGACGAGACCCAGTACTTC.

This clonotype was recorded at least ten times. This rearrangement joins TRBV12-3 or TRBV12-4 to TRBJ1-5; tentative D call: TRBD1 (5 bases). V shed 3 bases and J shed 1 base, with 13 bases lying between them. The CDR3 runs to 16 residues. CDR3 in amino acids: CASSFGTVMSNQPQHF. The CDR3 coding sequence is TGTGCCAGCAGTTTTGGGACGGTTATGAGCAATCAGCCCCAGCATTTT.

This clonotype has a count of ten or more. This chain joins TRBV12-3 or TRBV12-4 and TRBJ1-2, with 8 positions matching TRBD1. V lost 6 bases to trimming and J lost 5 bases; unmatched junction nucleotides: 11. CDR3 size: 15 residues. CDR3 loop: CASSTNPGQVYGYTF. The CDR3 DNA sequence: TGTGCCAGCAGCACAAATCCGGGACAGGTATATGGCTACACCTTC.

This rearrangement joins TRBV10-3 to TRBJ1-1, with TRBD1 as a possible D gene (5 bases). CDR3 length: 15 amino acids. Germline CDR1 reads ENHRY; CDR2 reads SYGVKD. V lost 1 base and J lost 4, with 13 bases in between. The CDR3 nucleotides read TGTGCCATCAGTGAGTATTCAGGGCTTGGCACTGAAGCTTTCTTT. Its translation is CAISEYSGLGTEAFF.

This clonotype was recorded many times. The rearrangement links TRBV10-3 to TRBJ2-1; D uncertain. The V and J ends lost 3 bases and 5 bases respectively, with 5 bases between them. This CDR3 has 12 amino acids. Germline lookup yields CDR1 ENHRY and CDR2 SYGVKD. The CDR3 DNA reads TGTGCCATCAGTGACCGGGACAATGAGCAGTTCTTC. It yields the protein CAISDRDNEQFF.

Comment on this clonotype: Just one base apart from a much larger clone, this may be a read error. This CDR3 reads CAWREEGTDTQYF. In DNA form, the CDR3 reads TGTGCCTGGCGTGAAGAGGGTACAGATACGCAGTATTTT. The chain couples TRBV30 to TRBJ2-3, with D possibly TRBD2 on 5 matching bases. The ends were cut back, 5 bases at V and 3 bases at J, with 12 bases in the middle. This CDR3 region has 13 residues. The germline V gene has CDR1 GTSNPN and CDR2 SVGIG (reference sequence). Filled out from reference TRBV30 and TRBJ2-3, the complete variable domain reads SQTIHQWPATLVQPVGSPLSLECTVEGTSNPNLYWYRQAAGRGLQLLFYSVGIGQISSEVPQNLSASRPQDRQFILSSKKLLLSDSGFYLCAWREEGTDTQYFGPGTRLTVL.

At least ten counts were recorded for this clonotype. This rearrangement joins TRBV6-5 to TRBJ1-5; D is unresolved. In germline, CDR1 is MNHEY, CDR2 SVGAGI. This CDR3 is 16 amino acids long. Trimming shortened V by 0 bases and J by 7 bases, and 16 bases separated the two germline ends. CDR3 nucleotide sequence: TGTGCCAGCAGTTACTCGAATCCGGGTCATGGGCAGCCCCAGCATTTT. It encodes CASSYSNPGHGQPQHF.

The V and J genes are TRBV19 and TRBJ2-7; TRBD2 matches 8 bases. CDR3 length: 14 amino acids. V lost 9 bases, J lost 1 base, and 8 bases stayed unmatched. The germline V gene encodes CDR1 LNHDA and CDR2 SQIVND (reference sequence). CDR3 sequence: CASREGLGSYEQYF. The CDR3 DNA reads TGTGCCAGCCGGGAGGGGTTAGGGTCCTACGAGCAGTACTTC.

This clonotype has a count of ten or more. The rearrangement joins TRBV27 to TRBJ2-5; 8 bases match TRBD1. Germline assignment: CDR1 MNHEY and CDR2 SMNVEV (reference sequence). After removal of 7 bases from V and 3 bases from J, the junction contained 7 bases not matched to a gene. The CDR3 has 14 residues. The CDR3 protein is CASKQGQGKETQYF. CDR3 coding DNA: TGTGCCAGCAAACAAGGACAGGGAAAAGAGACCCAGTACTTC.

This clonotype was found a few times. V and J are TRBV15 and TRBJ2-3; 11 bases are a match to TRBD2. V gave up 0 bases and J gave up 4 bases; unmatched junction bases: 12. The V gene's germline CDR1 is LNHNV and CDR2 YYDKDF (reference sequence). The CDR3 has 19 amino acids. CDR3 loop: CATSRDLFEASGRPDTQYF. As DNA, the CDR3 is TGTGCCACCAGCAGAGATCTTTTTGAGGCTAGCGGGAGGCCAGATACGCAGTATTTT.

This clonotype was detected ten times or more. This sequence joins TRBV20-1 and TRBJ1-6; 7 positions agree with TRBD1. CDR1 is DFQATT, CDR2 SNEGSKA, per germline (reference sequence). V was pared by 5 bases and J by 7 bases, with 5 bases of the junction left unmatched. CDR3 size: 13 residues. CDR3 nucleotide sequence: TGCAGTGCTCAGACAGGGCTCAATTCACCCCTCCACTTT. Its translation: CSAQTGLNSPLHF.

This sequence joins TRBV4-2 and TRBJ2-7; the D gene is possibly TRBD2 (6 bases). V was clipped by 1 base and J by 4 bases, with 17 bases between them. This CDR3 is built from 16 residues. Germline CDR1 reads LGHNA; CDR2 reads YNFKEQ. The CDR3 loop reads CASSQGREASFYEQYF. DNA of the CDR3: TGTGCCAGCAGCCAAGGGAGGGAGGCGTCATTTTACGAGCAGTACTTC.